Below, one T cell receptor beta chain is given with its context. What it binds is not known. This CDR3 has 13 residues. Germline V gene sequence: CDR1 SGHTA, CDR2 FQGTGA. Trimming took off 5 bases at V and 14 bases at J, with 19 bases between the two ends. This entry is derived from a study of shared clonotypes between healthy human individuals. General study points: Sample collection involved blood only; tissue repertoires are likely different. A handful of donors showed sharing of approximately 5% of naive CD4 clonotypes. Generally, naive subsets came out with larger estimated richness than memory subsets.

The study separated CD4+ cells into CD45RA+ naive and CD45RA-negative memory subsets. Data came from immunoSEQ multiplex PCR; TCRdb stores just in-frame clones and leaves some out. This sample has millions of clones, with over 85% found just once. The sequence was collected from a young man in good health. Some clones in this sample may be carry-over from other donors' samples. The sample taken for sequencing was naive CD4+ T cells from PBMCs. The subset: CD45RA+ positively selected. The chain combines TRBV7-3 with TRBJ2-1; TRBD1 or TRBD2 may be the D gene (5 bases each). The CDR3 bases are TGTGCCAGCAGCCCTGGGACCAACGGGCGGAAGTTCTTC. Translation gives CASSPGTNGRKFF.